A selection of T cell receptor beta chains follows, all from one sample in a study of T cells in Graves' hyperthyroidism and ophthalmopathy. TCRdb analysed the multiplex PCR reads with MiXCR anew, one entry per CDR3 protein. Among fewer than 400,000 distinct CDR3 sequences listed, 20% to 25% were seen once. The sample taken for sequencing was blood. These receptors were collected from a man aged 45-60 years with Graves' hyperthyroidism. The CDR3 runs from the conserved cysteine through the conserved F or W. Fields, in order: D gene, J gene, V gene, clone size, CDR3 DNA, CDR3 protein. A D gene is named only where the DNA matches it firmly. Clone sizes are given selectively: once, few, many, or a class where the clone is expanded.

>.|TRBJ1-2|TRBV12-3/TRBV12-4|.
TGTGCCAGCAGTTTAGGACAGCCGTTCCATGGCTACACCTTC
CASSLGQPFHGYTF
>.|TRBJ1-1|TRBV6-1|few
TGTGCCAGCAGTGCCCACAGGGAGGGGAACACTGAAGCTTTCTTT
CASSAHREGNTEAFF
>.|TRBJ2-1|TRBV18|many
TGTGCCAGCTCACCTCGGACAGACAATGAGCAGTTCTTC
CASSPRTDNEQFF
>.|TRBJ1-1|TRBV5-1|.
TGCGCCAGCAGCTTACAGGGTACGATTACTGAAGCTTTCTTT
CASSLQGTITEAFF
>.|TRBJ2-2|TRBV6-5|.
TGTGCCAGCAGTTACTCTTGGAGGGGGGACACCGGGGAGCTGTTTTTT
CASSYSWRGDTGELFF
>.|TRBJ1-1|TRBV19|.
TGTGCCAGTAGTATCTTGGCGGGGTTTGAAGCTTTCTTT
CASSILAGFEAFF
>TRBD1|TRBJ2-7|TRBV6-1|.
TGTGCCGCCTCCCAGGGGGCAGACGAGCAGTACTTC
CAASQGADEQYF
>.|TRBJ2-2|TRBV19|.
TGTGCCAGTAGTATAGGTACCGGGCTCACCGGGGAGCTGTTTTTT
CASSIGTGLTGELFF
>.|TRBJ2-7|TRBV9|few
TGTGCCAGCAGCCCTCTGCTTTACGAGCAGTACTTC
CASSPLLYEQYF
>.|TRBJ1-5|TRBV10-3|few
TGTGCCATCAGTGACGGGGTTAGCAATCAGCCCCAGCATTTT
CAISDGVSNQPQHF
>TRBD2|TRBJ2-1|TRBV27|few
TGTGCCAGCAGTTTATTAGGGGTAGCGGGATACAATGAGCAGTTCTTC
CASSLLGVAGYNEQFF
>.|TRBJ2-4|TRBV20-1|few
TGCAGTGCTAGAGACGCCCAGGGTCGCGGAAACATTCAGTACTTC
CSARDAQGRGNIQYF
>.|TRBJ1-2|TRBV20-1|.
TGCAGTGCATCGGACGGAATCGCCTATGGCTACACCTTC
CSASDGIAYGYTF
>.|TRBJ2-2|TRBV20-1|.
TGCAGTGCAGTCCTCTTCGGGGAGCTGTTTTTT
CSAVLFGELFF
>TRBD2|TRBJ2-7|TRBV6-1|few
TGTGCCAGCACCAAAGCGGGAGGGCCCCACTACGAGCAGTACTTC
CASTKAGGPHYEQYF
>.|TRBJ1-1|TRBV20-1|.
TGCAGTGCCGAGGGCCGACAGAAAGCTTTCTTT
CSAEGRQKAFF
>.|TRBJ1-1|TRBV7-3|.
TGTGCCAGCAGCTTAACCGGCCCAGGGAACACTGAAGCTTTCTTT
CASSLTGPGNTEAFF
>.|TRBJ2-7|TRBV24-1|few
TGTGCCACCAGTGATTCCCTCTTCGGACCCGGCGAGCAGTACTTC
CATSDSLFGPGEQYF
>.|TRBJ2-3|TRBV12-3/TRBV12-4|few
TGTGCCAGCAGTTTGTCACTAGGCCGCACAGATACGCAGTATTTT
CASSLSLGRTDTQYF
>.|TRBJ2-1|TRBV28|.
TGTGCCGGCAGCCCTTCCGGGAGCCAGGATGAGCAGTTCTTC
CAGSPSGSQDEQFF
>TRBD1|TRBJ1-2|TRBV2|few
TGTGCCAGCAGTGAAAGGACAGGGGAAGTCTATGGCTACACCTTC
CASSERTGEVYGYTF
>.|TRBJ1-6|TRBV7-9|few
TGTGCCAGCAACCGAGCGGTTTCACCCCTCCACTTT
CASNRAVSPLHF
>.|TRBJ1-6|TRBV2|.
TGTGCCAGCTTAGCGCAAACAGGTCACTCACCCCTCCACTTT
CASLAQTGHSPLHF
>.|TRBJ2-1|TRBV24-1|.
TGTGCCACCAGCGCAGGAGGGCAGGAAAAGGGCAATGAGCAGTTCTTC
CATSAGGQEKGNEQFF
>.|TRBJ1-5|TRBV9|.
TGTGCCAGCAGCGTAGGCGGATCAGGCAATCAGCCCCAGCATTTT
CASSVGGSGNQPQHF
>TRBD1|TRBJ1-2|TRBV5-6|.
TGTGCCAGCAGCTCGCGGGACAGGGGGCAACGGGGCTACACCTTC
CASSSRDRGQRGYTF
>.|TRBJ2-7|TRBV12-3/TRBV12-4|many
TGTGCCAGCAGAGCGAGGGACCGAACCTACGAGCAGTACTTC
CASRARDRTYEQYF
>TRBD1|TRBJ1-2|TRBV5-1|few
TGCGCCAGCAGCTTGGGGGACAGGGACTATGGCTACACCTTC
CASSLGDRDYGYTF
>.|TRBJ2-7|TRBV12-3/TRBV12-4|many
TGTGCCAGCAGCCCAGGATTCTCCTACGAGCAGTACTTC
CASSPGFSYEQYF
>.|TRBJ1-5|TRBV27|few
TGTGCCAGCAGTTTGACTCAGGGAGCCAATCAGCCCCAGCATTTT
CASSLTQGANQPQHF
>.|TRBJ1-3|TRBV7-8|.
TGTGCCAGCAGCTTAGGGTTAAGCTCTGGAAACACCATATATTTT
CASSLGLSSGNTIYF
>.|TRBJ1-2|TRBV19|.
TGTGCCAGTAGTATTCAACGGACACATCATTATGGCTACACCTTC
CASSIQRTHHYGYTF
>.|TRBJ2-1|TRBV7-9|.
TGTGCCAGCAGCTTTCCAGACGTCGAGCAGTTCTTC
CASSFPDVEQFF
>.|TRBJ2-3|TRBV3-1|many
TGTGCCAGCAGCCAAGTCGGGACAGATACGCAGTATTTT
CASSQVGTDTQYF
>.|TRBJ1-6|TRBV12-3/TRBV12-4|.
TGTGCCAGCAGCGGATATAATTCACCCCTCCACTTT
CASSGYNSPLHF
>.|TRBJ1-1|TRBV5-1|.
TGCGCCAGCAGCTTGGTTGGCGGAGAGGCGTTCTTC
CASSLVGGEAFF
>.|TRBJ1-2|TRBV15|.
TGTGCCACCAGCAGAGATCGGCAGGCGCAGTCTGGCTACACCTTC
CATSRDRQAQSGYTF
>.|TRBJ2-3|TRBV5-1|.
TGCGCCAGCAGCTTGACAGGTCCCTGGGGCACAGATACGCAGTATTTT
CASSLTGPWGTDTQYF
>.|TRBJ1-5|TRBV2|.
TGTGCCAGCAGTGAAGTAACAGACTATCAGCCCCAGCATTTT
CASSEVTDYQPQHF
>.|TRBJ1-1|TRBV27|many
TGTGCCAGCAGTGCATCAGGGCGGAACACTGAAGCTTTCTTT
CASSASGRNTEAFF
>TRBD1|TRBJ2-1|TRBV18|few
TGTGCCAGCTCAGCCGGACAGGACAATGAGCAGTTCTTC
CASSAGQDNEQFF
>.|TRBJ1-1|TRBV24-1|once
TGTGCCACCAGTGATTTGGAAAGGGGCGAGAGGAAAGGGAACACTGAAGCTTTCTTT
CATSDLERGERKGNTEAFF